This TCR beta chain was sequenced during a study of CD8+ T cells in alopecia areata. cDNA serving as the sequencing template came from extracted, reverse transcribed RNA. Data came from immunoSEQ multiplex PCR; TCRdb stores just in-frame clones and leaves some out. The repertoire holds roughly 150,000 clones, with approximately 65% as singletons. Germline trimming cut 0 bases from V and 6 bases from J; bases unmatched to any gene: 5. The CDR3 extends over 16 amino acids. The germline gives CDR1 SGHDN, CDR2 FVKESK. V gene TRBV14 combines with J gene TRBJ2-1, with 10 bases that match TRBD2. The sequence derives from a human donor in good health. Sequences were obtained from CD8+ T cells sorted from blood. The CDR3 DNA reads TGTGCCAGCAGCCAAGAAATCGGACTAGCGGCCAATGAGCAGTTCTTC. Protein: CASSQEIGLAANEQFF.